This T cell receptor (beta chain) was sequenced for a study of control samples from healthy donors and cancer patients. This clone was observed a few times. Assay used: immunoSEQ multiplex PCR; TCRdb lists only in-frame clones, some missing. The sample shows about 130,000 clones, about 93% of them seen only once. The CDR3 spans 14 residues. From germline, CDR1 is SGHAT and CDR2 FQNNGV. The V end lost 1 base, the J end lost 3 bases, and 7 bases lay between the germline ends. Material: blood. This TCR derives from a man between 35 and 55 years old in good health. This chain joins TRBV11-2 and TRBJ1-5; D might be TRBD1 (5 bases). As DNA, the CDR3 is TGTGCCAGCAGCTTAGCAGGGAACAATCAGCCCCAGCATTTT. Protein: CASSLAGNNQPQHF.